The TCR beta chain under discussion was sequenced for a study of shared clonotypes between healthy human individuals. The overall study: A donor's plate count was three for CD4 naive and three for CD4 memory; CD8 naive had two and CD8 memory one. Findings and caveats of the study: Richness estimates generally favored naive over memory subsets.

Cells designated naive CD8 were CD45RO-negative and were positively selected for CCR7, with terminally differentiated effector memory CD45RA+ cells excluded. The ends lost 5 bases at V and 2 bases at J; junction bases unmatched: 0. Germline lookup yields CDR1 SGDLS and CDR2 YYNGEE. CDR3 size: 12 residues. Concerning this clone itself: Its antigen is not known.

Profiling relied on immunoSEQ multiplex PCR, and the TCRdb table lists in-frame clones only, not all of them. Of roughly 2.1 million clones listed, about 92% were seen once; the top ten hold 1.7%. This sequence was found in a man between 18 and 29 years old in good health. Some clones in this sample may be carry-over from other donors' samples. The chain is built from TRBV9 and TRBJ1-2, with 7 bases lining up with TRBD1. The sequenced sample consisted of naive CD8+ T cells from PBMCs. The DNA of the CDR3 is TGTGCCAGCAGGGGACAGAACTATGGCTACACCTTC. Amino acid sequence: CASRGQNYGYTF.